Listed below are T cell receptor beta chains from one sample, sequenced in a study of patients and donors after allogeneic stem cell transplantation. TCRdb called the RT-PCR reads again in MiXCR, with one record for every CDR3 protein. The repertoire consists of 98,000 or so distinct CDR3 sequences, with 35% occurring once and the leading ten covering more than 25%. The sample taken for sequencing was blood, either unsorted or a sorted T cell fraction (not recorded which). These receptors all stem from a human donor who was either an allogeneic HSCT recipient or a stem cell or donor lymphocyte infusion donor (not recorded which). It is not recorded whose cells these are; they may come from a transplant donor. Both conserved end residues are part of each CDR3. Each record gives: CDR3 length, J gene, V gene, clone size, D gene, CDR3 protein, CDR3 DNA. D genes are given only for firm matches. Clone size appears in some rows only: once, few, many, or a class for an expanded clone.

12 | TRBJ2-1 | TRBV24-1 | few | . | CATAKGGWEQFF | TGTGCCACCGCTAAGGGTGGTTGGGAGCAGTTCTTC
15 | TRBJ1-5 | TRBV2 | few | . | CASRHNRDGYQPQHF | TGTGCCAGCAGACACAACCGGGACGGATATCAGCCCCAGCATTTT
13 | TRBJ1-2 | TRBV10-3 | . | . | CAISPGRGYGYTF | TGTGCCATCAGTCCGGGACGGGGATATGGCTACACCTTC
14 | TRBJ1-3 | TRBV20-1 | . | . | CSAPYAGSGNTIYF | TGCAGTGCCCCGTACGCAGGGAGCGGAAACACCATATATTTT
15 | TRBJ1-2 | TRBV3-1 | few | . | CASSQRTVRGNGYTF | TGTGCCAGCAGCCAAAGGACAGTTCGGGGTAATGGCTACACCTTC
17 | TRBJ2-1 | TRBV7-2 | . | TRBD2 | CASRLTLAWNFYNEQFF | TGTGCCAGCAGGTTAACACTAGCGTGGAATTTTTACAATGAGCAGTTCTTC
12 | TRBJ2-2 | TRBV5-5 | few | . | CASSSQARELFF | TGTGCCAGCAGCTCCCAGGCGCGGGAGCTGTTTTTT
15 | TRBJ2-3 | TRBV10-3 | . | TRBD2 | CAISDRGGSTDTQYF | TGTGCCATCAGTGATCGGGGGGGGAGCACAGATACGCAGTATTTT
18 | TRBJ1-5 | TRBV19 | . | TRBD1 | CASKGDREGAFRNQPQHF | TGTGCCAGTAAGGGGGACAGGGAAGGGGCTTTTCGCAATCAGCCCCAGCATTTT
16 | TRBJ2-2 | TRBV5-1 | . | . | CASSLGALAPTGELFF | TGCGCCAGCAGCTTGGGGGCTCTAGCGCCCACCGGGGAGCTGTTTTTT
12 | TRBJ1-1 | TRBV20-1 | . | . | CSASRGDTEAFF | TGCAGTGCTTCCCGGGGGGACACTGAAGCTTTCTTT
15 | TRBJ1-1 | TRBV12-3/TRBV12-4 | . | . | CASSLVSWGNTEAFF | TGTGCCAGCAGTTTAGTCTCCTGGGGTAACACTGAAGCTTTCTTT
13 | TRBJ1-3 | TRBV9 | few | TRBD1 | CASSVTGGDTIYF | TGTGCCAGCAGCGTGACAGGGGGGGACACCATATATTTT
16 | TRBJ1-5 | TRBV19 | few | . | CASSMLLRDGSQPQHF | TGTGCCAGTAGTATGCTTTTGAGGGACGGATCTCAGCCCCAGCATTTT
15 | TRBJ1-2 | TRBV7-9 | . | . | CASSSTPLSNYGYTF | TGTGCCAGCAGCTCCACCCCCCTCAGCAACTATGGCTACACCTTC
15 | TRBJ1-4 | TRBV28 | . | TRBD1 | CASSSLRDRDEKLFF | TGTGCCAGCAGTTCCCTCCGGGACAGGGATGAAAAACTGTTTTTT
14 | TRBJ2-3 | TRBV29-1 | . | TRBD2 | CSVALLAGVGTQYF | TGCAGCGTTGCTTTGCTAGCGGGAGTAGGGACGCAGTATTTT
16 | TRBJ2-2 | TRBV20-1 | . | . | CSARVSTGVNTGELFF | TGCAGTGCTAGAGTCTCCACCGGGGTAAACACCGGGGAGCTGTTTTTT
13 | TRBJ1-6 | TRBV20-1 | . | . | CSGGSSYNSPLHF | TGCAGTGGCGGGAGCTCCTATAATTCACCCCTCCACTTT
18 | TRBJ2-2 | TRBV4-2 | few | TRBD2 | CASSQDPRLAGLAGELFF | TGTGCCAGCAGCCAAGATCCCCGACTAGCGGGACTTGCCGGGGAGCTGTTTTTT
13 | TRBJ2-1 | TRBV28 | few | . | CASSPGLGNEQFF | TGTGCCAGCAGTCCGGGCCTCGGAAATGAGCAGTTCTTC
12 | TRBJ2-7 | TRBV7-9 | few | . | CASSIRLDEQYF | TGTGCCAGCAGCATCCGACTAGACGAGCAGTACTTC
15 | TRBJ1-4 | TRBV3-1 | . | . | CASSPHTGHAEKLFF | TGTGCCAGCAGCCCCCATACCGGGCACGCGGAAAAACTGTTTTTT
15 | TRBJ2-7 | TRBV4-3 | . | TRBD2 | CASSPGLAGVHEQYF | TGCGCCAGCAGCCCGGGACTAGCGGGAGTTCACGAGCAGTACTTC
13 | TRBJ2-4 | TRBV12-3/TRBV12-4 | many | . | CASSFQEPNIQYF | TGTGCCAGCAGTTTTCAGGAACCAAACATTCAGTACTTC
13 | TRBJ2-7 | TRBV6-5 | . | TRBD1 | CASRRQGGYEQYF | TGTGCCAGCAGACGACAGGGGGGGTACGAGCAGTACTTC
15 | TRBJ2-3 | TRBV24-1 | . | . | CATSESGEGTDTQYF | TGTGCCACCAGTGAGTCGGGAGAGGGCACAGATACGCAGTATTTT
16 | TRBJ2-3 | TRBV11-2 | . | TRBD2 | CASSLGLAGFTDTQYF | TGTGCCAGCAGCCTCGGACTAGCGGGTTTCACAGATACGCAGTATTTT
16 | TRBJ1-3 | TRBV4-2 | . | . | CASSGGDPNSGNTIYF | TGTGCCAGCAGCGGAGGGGACCCCAACTCTGGAAACACCATATATTTT
13 | TRBJ2-7 | TRBV10-3 | few | . | CAISESKSYEQYF | TGTGCCATCAGTGAGTCGAAATCCTACGAGCAGTACTTC
16 | TRBJ2-7 | TRBV7-9 | . | TRBD2 | CASSSGLAVQIYEQYF | TGTGCCAGCAGCTCCGGACTAGCGGTACAGATCTACGAGCAGTACTTC
16 | TRBJ1-3 | TRBV7-2 | few | . | CASSLREGRSGNTIYF | TGTGCCAGCAGCTTAAGGGAGGGTAGATCTGGAAACACCATATATTTT
17 | TRBJ2-1 | TRBV13 | . | . | CASSPIIAITLYNEQFF | TGTGCCAGCAGCCCCATTATAGCTATTACCCTGTACAATGAGCAGTTCTTC
14 | TRBJ1-6 | TRBV5-1 | many | . | CASSLERDNSPLHF | TGCGCCAGCAGCTTGGAACGGGACAATTCACCCCTCCACTTT
14 | TRBJ1-6 | TRBV24-1 | few | . | CATSEDSVNSPLHF | TGTGCCACCAGTGAGGACAGCGTCAATTCACCCCTCCACTTT
15 | TRBJ2-3 | TRBV6-2/TRBV6-3 | . | TRBD2 | CASKRLAGRTDTQYF | TGTGCCAGCAAAAGACTAGCGGGACGCACAGATACGCAGTATTTT
14 | TRBJ2-7 | TRBV6-5 | . | TRBD2 | CASSRTSGRYEQYF | TGTGCCAGCAGTCGCACTAGCGGGAGGTACGAGCAGTACTTC
11 | TRBJ2-3 | TRBV29-1 | few | . | CSVLAGDTQYF | TGCAGCGTTTTGGCGGGAGATACGCAGTATTTT
14 | TRBJ2-1 | TRBV12-3/TRBV12-4 | few | . | CASSFLGMTNEQFF | TGTGCCAGCAGTTTTCTCGGGATGACCAATGAGCAGTTCTTC
14 | TRBJ2-7 | TRBV6-6 | . | . | CASSYSGLIYEQYF | TGTGCCAGCAGTTATTCGGGACTCATTTACGAGCAGTACTTC